This TCR beta chain was identified in a study of human T cells and chemical hapten exposure. The study, taken as a whole, reports: Relative to controls, expanded TCRs formed significantly more large CDR3 similarity clusters.

Note on this clonotype: What it binds is unknown.

The V gene's germline CDR1 is KGHSH and CDR2 LQKENI. The CDR3 runs to 14 residues. V shed 4 bases and J shed 10 bases, with 19 bases lying between them. Time point indicated: pre-sensitization, week 0. Specified treatment: therapeutic diphenylcyclopropenone sensitization with weekly scalp DPC. Suited to DPC and affected by alopecia, the donors ranged from 18 to 70 years old. TCRdb analysed the RACE reads with MiXCR anew, one entry per CDR3 protein. The sample has some 98,000 distinct CDR3 sequences; about a tenth are singletons. The source of this sequence is a woman aged 55 to 70 with alopecia areata. Some clones in this sample may be carry-over from other donors' samples. J is TRBJ1-1 and V is TRBV18; possibly TRBD1 for D (6 bases). The source was whole blood, collected in connection with sensitization to the hapten diphenylcyclopropenone (DPC). The CDR3 is CASSLQDSGYPAFF. CDR3 bases: TGTGCCAGCTCACTACAGGACAGCGGTTATCCAGCTTTCTTT.